This TCR beta chain was identified during a study of blood T cell repertoires in COVID-19. Overall study: The study drew acute and convalescent COVID-19 samples from the United States, Italy and Spain. The cDNA or gDNA used as material had been derived from T cells, B-cell-depleted T cells, or PBMCs.

Per the original data handling: Estimation of nucleated cell counts was performed using reference gene primer amplification. Using immunoSEQ multiplex PCR, the repertoire was profiled, and TCRdb retains in-frame clones only, with some absent. The V and J calls and clone size were taken over from that table, and D and trimming were inferred from the DNA. The sample includes about 170,000 clones, about 85% of them seen just once. V shed 3 bases and J 13 bases; nucleotides not matched to a gene: 12. Germline CDR1 and CDR2: SGDLS and YYNGEE. This CDR3 region has 13 residues. This receptor was obtained from a man in his 60s who had recovered from COVID-19. This chain links TRBV9 with TRBJ2-7; 8 bases are shared with TRBD1. Input material: peripheral blood. The CDR3 nucleotides read TGTGCCAGCAGCGCTTTCCAGGGGGCCTGGGTATACTTC. Translation: CASSAFQGAWVYF.